This entry lists 9 T cell receptor beta chains sequenced from one sample in a study of blood T cell repertoires in COVID-19. TCRdb's copy holds only in-frame clones and misses some; the assay was immunoSEQ multiplex PCR. The data show 150,000 to 200,000 clones, with 76% seen just once and around a sixth held by the top ten. What was sequenced was PBMCs or T cells enriched from blood (not recorded which). The receptors were gathered from a woman aged 50 to 60 with acute COVID-19.

This chain links TRBV9 with TRBJ1-2; the match to TRBD1 covers 8 bases. Per germline, CDR1 SGDLS and CDR2 YYNGEE. The V gene end was trimmed by 3 bases and the J gene end by 5 bases; junction bases not matched to a gene: 9. This CDR3 is built from 15 residues. The CDR3 nucleotides read TGTGCCAGCAGCGCAGCGACAGGGGCTGAATATGGCTACACCTTC. As protein: CASSAATGAEYGYTF.

A few counts support this clone. The V gene is TRBV13, the J gene TRBJ1-2; 9 positions match TRBD1. The CDR3 has 13 amino acids. J lost 8 bases, V lost 2 bases, and 3 bases had no gene match. In germline, CDR1 is PRHDT, CDR2 FYEKMQ (reference sequence). CDR3 residues: CASSLRQGGGYTF. CDR3 bases: TGTGCCAGCAGCTTAAGACAGGGGGGCGGCTACACCTTC.

The chain combines TRBV6-4 with TRBJ1-2; D unresolved. The CDR3 is 13 amino acids. V dropped 2 bases and J dropped 7 bases, with 11 bases sitting between them. Germline values: CDR1 MRHNA, CDR2 SNTAGT. CDR3 DNA: TGTGCCAGCAGTGACCTCGCCGGCGGTGGCTACACCTTC. Its protein product is CASSDLAGGGYTF.

This clone was observed a few times. The gene calls are TRBV5-1 and TRBJ2-1; D call uncertain. With 0 bases removed from V and 0 bases from J, the gap between germline ends came to 4 bases. CDR1 SGHRS and CDR2 YFSETQ come from the germline V gene. CDR3 length: 14 amino acids. This CDR3 is CASSLADSYNEQFF. The CDR3, as DNA: TGCGCCAGCAGCTTGGCAGACTCCTACAATGAGCAGTTCTTC.

The rearrangement links TRBV9 to TRBJ1-3; possible D gene TRBD1, 6 bases. Deletions cut 3 bases from V and 1 base from J, with 11 bases between. The CDR3 runs 15 residues. Germline V gene sequence: CDR1 SGDLS, CDR2 YYNGEE. CDR3 residues: CASSAVQGSGNTIYF. The CDR3 DNA reads as TGTGCCAGCAGCGCCGTTCAGGGGTCTGGAAACACCATATATTTT.

This chain uses TRBV11-3 with TRBJ2-1; 7 bases line up with TRBD2. V shed 5 bases, J shed 7 bases, and the junction held 14 bases outside the gene matches. Germline CDR1 reads SGHNT; CDR2 reads YENEEA. CDR3 size: 16 residues. CDR3 amino acids: CASSLSFGGGENEQFF. The CDR3 DNA reads as TGTGCCAGCAGCCTTTCATTCGGGGGAGGGGAAAATGAGCAGTTCTTC. Full variable domain (outside the CDR3, taken from reference TRBV11-3 and TRBJ2-1): EAGVVQSPRYKIIEKKQPVAFWCNPISGHNTLYWYLQNLGQGPELLIRYENEEAVDDSQLPKDRFSAERLKGVDSTLKIQPAELGDSAVYLCASSLSFGGGENEQFFGPGTRLTVL.

This chain links TRBV24-1 with TRBJ1-4; D not resolved. V lost 5 bases to trimming and J lost 0 bases, with 3 bases between them. Germline V CDR1 and CDR2: KGHDR, SFDVKD. The CDR3 consists of 13 residues. The CDR3, as DNA: TGTGCCACCAGTGCTGCAACTAATGAAAAACTGTTTTTT. The encoded protein is CATSAATNEKLFF.

Only a few counts were recorded for this clone. The CDR3 coding sequence is TGCGCCTCTGCTACGGGGGTAGGCTACAATGAGCAGTTCTTC. It codes for CASATGVGYNEQFF. The chain is built from TRBV5-1 and TRBJ2-1; the D gene is possibly TRBD2 (6 bases). The CDR3 is 14 residues long. V gave up 10 bases and J gave up 3 bases, with 17 bases separating them. Germline V gene sequence: CDR1 SGHRS, CDR2 YFSETQ.

This clone was recorded a few times. This rearrangement joins TRBV3-1 (or the pseudogene TRBV3-2) to TRBJ2-5, with a weak D call TRBD2 (6 bases). V lost 4 bases, J lost 3 bases, and 12 bases lay in between. The CDR3 spans 14 residues. Germline V CDR1 and CDR2: LGHDT, YNNKEL (reference sequence). The CDR3 reads CASSRLVLEETQYF. The CDR3 bases are TGTGCCAGCAGCCGACTAGTGTTGGAAGAGACCCAGTACTTC.